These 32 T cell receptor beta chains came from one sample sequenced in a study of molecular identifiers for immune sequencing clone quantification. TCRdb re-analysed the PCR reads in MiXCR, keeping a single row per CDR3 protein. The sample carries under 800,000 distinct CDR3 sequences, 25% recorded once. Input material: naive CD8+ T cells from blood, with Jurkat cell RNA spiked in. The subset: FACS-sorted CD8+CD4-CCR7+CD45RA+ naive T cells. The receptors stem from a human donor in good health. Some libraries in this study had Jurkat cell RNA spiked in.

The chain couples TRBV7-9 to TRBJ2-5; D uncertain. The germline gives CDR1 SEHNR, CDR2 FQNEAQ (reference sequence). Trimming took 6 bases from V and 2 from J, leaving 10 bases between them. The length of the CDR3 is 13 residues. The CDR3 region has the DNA TGTGCCAGCAGAGCGCTGGGGCAAGAGACCCAGTACTTC. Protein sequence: CASRALGQETQYF.

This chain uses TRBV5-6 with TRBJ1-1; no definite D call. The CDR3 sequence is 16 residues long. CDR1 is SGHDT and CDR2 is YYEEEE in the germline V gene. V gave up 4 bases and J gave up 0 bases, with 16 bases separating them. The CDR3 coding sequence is TGTGCCAGCAGCCCTCCCCGGGCCCATCTGAACACTGAAGCTTTCTTT. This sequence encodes CASSPPRAHLNTEAFF.

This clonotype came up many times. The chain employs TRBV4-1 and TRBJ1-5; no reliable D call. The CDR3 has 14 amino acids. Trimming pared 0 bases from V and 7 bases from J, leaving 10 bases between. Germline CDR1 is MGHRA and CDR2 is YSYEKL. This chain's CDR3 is CASSQDLGLQPQHF. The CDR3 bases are TGCGCCAGCAGCCAAGATCTGGGGTTACAGCCCCAGCATTTT.

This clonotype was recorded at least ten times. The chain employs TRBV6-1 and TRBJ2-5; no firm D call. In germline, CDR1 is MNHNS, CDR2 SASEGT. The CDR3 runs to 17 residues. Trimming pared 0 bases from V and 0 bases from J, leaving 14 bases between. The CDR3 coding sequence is TGTGCCAGCAGTGAAGCGATCGGACGAATGTACCAAGAGACCCAGTACTTC. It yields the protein CASSEAIGRMYQETQYF.

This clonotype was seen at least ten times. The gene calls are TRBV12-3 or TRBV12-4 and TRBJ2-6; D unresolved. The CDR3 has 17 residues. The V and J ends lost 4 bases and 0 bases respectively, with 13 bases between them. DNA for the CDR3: TGTGCCAGCAGTTCCGGGCTCTTCACCTCTGGGGCCAACGTCCTGACTTTC. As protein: CASSSGLFTSGANVLTF.

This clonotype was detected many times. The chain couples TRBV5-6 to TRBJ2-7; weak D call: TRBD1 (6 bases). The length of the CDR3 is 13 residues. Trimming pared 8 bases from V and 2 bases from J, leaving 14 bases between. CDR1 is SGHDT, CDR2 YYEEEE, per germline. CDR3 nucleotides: TGTGCCAGTGGTACAGGGCTACCCTACGAGCAGTACTTC. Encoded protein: CASGTGLPYEQYF.

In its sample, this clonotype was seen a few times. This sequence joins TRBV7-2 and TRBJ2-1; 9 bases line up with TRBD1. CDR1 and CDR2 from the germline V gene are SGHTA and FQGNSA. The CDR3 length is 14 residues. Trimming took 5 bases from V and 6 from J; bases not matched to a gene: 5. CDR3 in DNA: TGTGCCAGCAGCGCCGGGACAGGGTTCAATGAGCAGTTCTTC. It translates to CASSAGTGFNEQFF.

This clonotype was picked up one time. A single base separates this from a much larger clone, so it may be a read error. In DNA, the CDR3 is TGTTCCAGCAGTTCGTCTTATGGGAATGAAAAACTGTTTTTT. It yields the protein CSSSSSYGNEKLFF. The chain couples TRBV28 to TRBJ1-4; D is unclear. This CDR3 region has 14 residues. The V gene's germline CDR1 is MDHEN and CDR2 SYDVKM.

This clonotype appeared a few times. CDR3: CASGSSPSVLNTDTQYF. The CDR3 DNA reads TGTGCTAGTGGTTCCTCCCCCTCGGTTCTGAACACAGATACGCAGTATTTT. The chain recombines TRBV12-5 with TRBJ2-3; no definite D call. Germline CDR1 LGHNT, CDR2 FRNRAP. The CDR3 sequence is 17 residues long. V lost 4 bases and J lost 2, with 19 bases in between.

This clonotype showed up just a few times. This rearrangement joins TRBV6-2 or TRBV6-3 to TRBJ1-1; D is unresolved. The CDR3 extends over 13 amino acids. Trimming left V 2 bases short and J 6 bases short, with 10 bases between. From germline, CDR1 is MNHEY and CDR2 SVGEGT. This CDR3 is CASSYVGRPEAFF. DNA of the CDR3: TGTGCCAGCAGTTACGTTGGACGACCTGAAGCTTTCTTT.

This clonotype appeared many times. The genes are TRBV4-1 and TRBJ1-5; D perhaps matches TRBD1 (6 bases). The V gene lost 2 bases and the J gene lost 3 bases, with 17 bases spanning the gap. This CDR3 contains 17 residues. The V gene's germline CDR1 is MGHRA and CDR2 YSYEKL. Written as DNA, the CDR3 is TGCGCCAGCAGCCAAAAGCCGGGGGGGGCTTACAATCAGCCCCAGCATTTT. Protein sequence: CASSQKPGGAYNQPQHF.

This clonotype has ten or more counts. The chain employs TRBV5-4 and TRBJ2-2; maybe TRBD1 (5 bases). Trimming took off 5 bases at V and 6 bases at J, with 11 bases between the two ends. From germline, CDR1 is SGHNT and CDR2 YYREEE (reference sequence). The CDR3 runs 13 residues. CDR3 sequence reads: CASRSQGPGELFF. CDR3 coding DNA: TGTGCCAGCAGGTCCCAGGGTCCCGGGGAGCTGTTTTTT. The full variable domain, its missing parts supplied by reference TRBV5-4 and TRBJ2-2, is ETGVTQSPTHLIKTRGQQVTLRCSSQSGHNTVSWYQQALGQGPQFIFQYYREEENGRGNFPPRFSGLQFPNYSSELNVNALELDDSALYLCASRSQGPGELFFGEGSRLTVL.

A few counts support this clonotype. CDR3 sequence reads: CASRTPLAPSSYNEQFF. CDR3 sequence (DNA): TGTGCCAGCAGGACCCCACTAGCCCCTAGCTCCTACAATGAGCAGTTCTTC. The J gene is TRBJ2-1, the V gene TRBV6-2 or TRBV6-3; D may be TRBD2 (6 bases). Germline CDR1 reads MNHEY; CDR2 reads SVGEGT. V was pared by 6 bases and J by 0 bases, with 18 bases between. This CDR3 region has 17 residues.

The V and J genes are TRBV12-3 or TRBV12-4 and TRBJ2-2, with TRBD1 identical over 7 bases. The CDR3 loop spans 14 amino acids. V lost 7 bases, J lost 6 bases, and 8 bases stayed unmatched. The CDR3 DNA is TGTGCCAGCAAACCCGGGACAGCTCCCGGGGAGCTGTTTTTT. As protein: CASKPGTAPGELFF.

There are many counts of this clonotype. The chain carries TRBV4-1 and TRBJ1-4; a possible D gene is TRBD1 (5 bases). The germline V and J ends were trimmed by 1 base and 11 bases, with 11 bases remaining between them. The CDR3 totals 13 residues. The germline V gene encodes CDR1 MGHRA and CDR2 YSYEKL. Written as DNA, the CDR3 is TGCGCCAGCAGCCAAGTAGAAGGGGAGAAACTGTTTTTT. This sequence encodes CASSQVEGEKLFF.

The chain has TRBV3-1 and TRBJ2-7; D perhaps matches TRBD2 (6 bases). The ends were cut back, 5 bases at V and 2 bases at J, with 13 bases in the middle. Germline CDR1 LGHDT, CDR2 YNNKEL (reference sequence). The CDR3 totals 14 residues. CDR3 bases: TGTGCCAGCAGCGTCCGGGACTCCGCCTACGAGCAGTACTTC. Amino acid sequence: CASSVRDSAYEQYF.

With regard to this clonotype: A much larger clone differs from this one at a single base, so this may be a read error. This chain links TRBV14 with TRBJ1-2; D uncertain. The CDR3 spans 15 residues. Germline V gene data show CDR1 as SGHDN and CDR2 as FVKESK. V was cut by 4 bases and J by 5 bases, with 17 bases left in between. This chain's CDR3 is CASSRDTTVKYGYTF. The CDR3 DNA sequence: TGTGCCAGCAGCCGAGATACCACAGTCAAGTATGGCTACACCTTC.

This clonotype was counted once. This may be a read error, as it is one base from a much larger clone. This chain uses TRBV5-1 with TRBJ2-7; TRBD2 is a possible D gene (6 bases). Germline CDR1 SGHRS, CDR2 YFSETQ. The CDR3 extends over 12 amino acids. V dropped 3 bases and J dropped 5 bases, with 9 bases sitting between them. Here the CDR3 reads CASSWREDEQYF. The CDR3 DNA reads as TGCGCCAGCAGCTGGAGGGAGGACGAGCAGTACTTC.

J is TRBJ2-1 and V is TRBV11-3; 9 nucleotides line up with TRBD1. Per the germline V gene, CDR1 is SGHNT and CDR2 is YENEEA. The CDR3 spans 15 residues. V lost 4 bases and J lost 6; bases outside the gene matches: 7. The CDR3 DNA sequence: TGTGCCAGCAGCTCCCGGGACAGGGAGGGCAATGAGCAGTTCTTC. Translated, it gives CASSSRDREGNEQFF.

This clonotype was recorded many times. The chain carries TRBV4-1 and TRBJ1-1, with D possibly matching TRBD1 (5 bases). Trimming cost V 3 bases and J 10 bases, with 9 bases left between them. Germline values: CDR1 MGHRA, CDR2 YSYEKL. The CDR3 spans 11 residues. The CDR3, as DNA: TGCGCCAGCAGCCAGGGGCTACTAGCTTTCTTT. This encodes CASSQGLLAFF.

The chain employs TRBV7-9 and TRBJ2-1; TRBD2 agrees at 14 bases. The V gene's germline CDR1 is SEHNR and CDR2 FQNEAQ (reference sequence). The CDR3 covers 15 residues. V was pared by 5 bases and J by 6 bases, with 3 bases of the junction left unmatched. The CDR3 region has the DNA TGTGCCAGCAGCGCGGGACTAGCGGGAGTCAATGAGCAGTTCTTC. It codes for CASSAGLAGVNEQFF.

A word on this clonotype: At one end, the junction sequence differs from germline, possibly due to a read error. In DNA, the CDR3 is TGCAGTGCTCCGCCCGGTCCAGGACTACCCAACAATGAGCAGATCTTC. Translated, it gives CSAPPGPGLPNNEQIF. This sequence joins TRBV20-1 and TRBJ2-1, with a tentative D call TRBD2 (6 bases). This CDR3 is built from 16 residues. Germline CDR1 reads DFQATT; CDR2 reads SNEGSKA (reference sequence).

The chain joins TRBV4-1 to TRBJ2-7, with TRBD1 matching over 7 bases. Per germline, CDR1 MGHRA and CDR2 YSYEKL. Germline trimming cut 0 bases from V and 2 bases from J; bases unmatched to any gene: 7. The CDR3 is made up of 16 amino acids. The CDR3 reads CASSQDHWDSAYEQYF. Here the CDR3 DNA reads TGCGCCAGCAGCCAAGATCACTGGGACAGCGCCTACGAGCAGTACTTC.

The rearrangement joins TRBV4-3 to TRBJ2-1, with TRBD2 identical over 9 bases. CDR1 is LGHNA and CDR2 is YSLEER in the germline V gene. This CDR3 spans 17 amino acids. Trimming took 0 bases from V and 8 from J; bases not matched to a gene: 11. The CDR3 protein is CASSQEARGGGAYEQFF. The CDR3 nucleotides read TGCGCCAGCAGCCAAGAGGCACGGGGCGGGGGGGCCTATGAGCAGTTCTTC.

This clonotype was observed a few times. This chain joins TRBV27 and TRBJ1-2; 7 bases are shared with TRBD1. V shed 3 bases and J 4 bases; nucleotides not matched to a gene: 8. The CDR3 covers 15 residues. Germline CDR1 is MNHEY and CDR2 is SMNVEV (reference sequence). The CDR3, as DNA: TGTGCCAGCAGTTTTGGGGCAGGGGGTAGCTATGGCTACACCTTC. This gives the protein CASSFGAGGSYGYTF.

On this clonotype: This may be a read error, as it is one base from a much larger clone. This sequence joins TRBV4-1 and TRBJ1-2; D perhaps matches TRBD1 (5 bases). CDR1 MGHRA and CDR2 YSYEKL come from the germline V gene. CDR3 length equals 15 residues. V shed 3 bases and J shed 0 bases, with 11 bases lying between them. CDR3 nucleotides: TGCGCCAGCAGCCACCTAACAGGAACTAACTATGGCTACACCTTC. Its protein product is CASSHLTGTNYGYTF.

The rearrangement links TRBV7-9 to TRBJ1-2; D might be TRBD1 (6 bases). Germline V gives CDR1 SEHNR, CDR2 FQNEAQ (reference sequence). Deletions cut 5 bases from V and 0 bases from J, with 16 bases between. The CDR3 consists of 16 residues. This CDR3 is CASSHFSRGTNYGYTF. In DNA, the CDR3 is TGTGCCAGCAGCCATTTTTCCAGGGGAACTAACTATGGCTACACCTTC.

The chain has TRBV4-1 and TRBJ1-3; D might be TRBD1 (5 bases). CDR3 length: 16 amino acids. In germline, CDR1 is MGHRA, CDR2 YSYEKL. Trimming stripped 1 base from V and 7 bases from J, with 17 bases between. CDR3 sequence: CASSQAATDRTNTIYF. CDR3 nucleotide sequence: TGCGCCAGCAGCCAAGCCGCGACAGATAGGACGAACACCATATATTTT.

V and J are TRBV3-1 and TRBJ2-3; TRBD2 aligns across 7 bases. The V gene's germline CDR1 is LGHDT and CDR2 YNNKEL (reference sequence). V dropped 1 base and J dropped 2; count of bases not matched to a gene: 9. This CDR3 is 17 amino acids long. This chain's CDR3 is CASSQVTSGDYTDTQYF. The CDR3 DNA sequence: TGTGCCAGCAGCCAAGTAACCAGCGGGGATTACACAGATACGCAGTATTTT.

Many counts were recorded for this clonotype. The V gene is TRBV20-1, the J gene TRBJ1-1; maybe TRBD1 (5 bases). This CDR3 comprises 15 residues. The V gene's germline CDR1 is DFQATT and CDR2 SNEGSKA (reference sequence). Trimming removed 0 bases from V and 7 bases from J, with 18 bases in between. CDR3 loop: CSARDLGGVWIEAFF. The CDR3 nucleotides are TGCAGTGCTAGAGATCTTGGAGGGGTGTGGATTGAAGCTTTCTTT.

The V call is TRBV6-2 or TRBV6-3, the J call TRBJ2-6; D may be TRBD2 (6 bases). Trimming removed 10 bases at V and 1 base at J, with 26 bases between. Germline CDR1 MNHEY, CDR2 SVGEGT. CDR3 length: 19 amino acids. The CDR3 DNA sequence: TGTGCCAACACCCAAACGGATCTAGCGAGAATATCTGGGGCCAACGTCCTGACTTTC. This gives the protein CANTQTDLARISGANVLTF.

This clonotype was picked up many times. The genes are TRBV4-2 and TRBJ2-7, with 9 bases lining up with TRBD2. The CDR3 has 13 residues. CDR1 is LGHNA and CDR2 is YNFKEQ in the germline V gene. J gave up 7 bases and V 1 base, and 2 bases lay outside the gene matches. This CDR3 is CASSQGLAEEQYF. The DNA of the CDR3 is TGTGCCAGCAGCCAAGGACTAGCGGAGGAGCAGTACTTC.